This T cell receptor beta chain was sequenced in a study of T cell clonotyping in hematopoietic cell transplantation (dated by TCRdb to about 2021). As for the study more broadly: Pretransplant samples from recipients were collected after cytoreduction. Recruitment of patients was conducted between 2015 and January 2017, and follow-up was continued until late 2020 or death. A total of 120 to 150 blood samples were collected in the study from roughly 33 consecutive transplant recipients and their related donors.

The investigation overall reported the following: Recipient repertoires showed only a small fraction of overlap with donor repertoires, and over 97% appeared de novo at the given depth. The sample size was limited and the cells went unsorted, which meant the CD4 and CD8 repertoire contributions could not be told apart. Broader posttransplant TCR repertoire diversity was predicted by donor and pretransplant recipient Inverse Simpson Index values. Recipient TCR diversity fell after transplant, with pathologically expanded clonotypes rising progressively from day 30 to day 180.

CDR1 and CDR2 are read off the germline V gene (reference sequence) as LNHNV and YYDKDF. The CDR3 contains 17 residues, cysteine and phenylalanine counted. Only CDR3 DNA is held: 51 bases, read in frame from base 1. A distance of 16 bases separates the germline ends of V and J, which lose 1 base and 4 bases respectively. With the immunoSEQ assay, which is a bias-controlled multiplex PCR relying on V- and J-specific primers, TCR beta CDR3 regions were amplified from genomic DNA. In a second PCR step, a proprietary barcode and Illumina adapter sequences were attached to the CDR3 amplicons. An Illumina MiSeq instrument was used to sequence the CDR3 libraries. As for the authors' bioinformatics: immunoSEQ Analyzer 3.0 was used for export and quality control, with R Bioconductor and Immunarch used for downstream analyses. Repertoire metrics were calculated using only productive rearrangements within the normalized downsampled data set. In the normalized cohort, a clonotype counted as pathologically expanded if the clonotype was larger than 5 templates. The Inverse Simpson Index was used to measure repertoire diversity. CMV-specificity analyses were carried out on the non-normalized data set to capture all clonotypes. Imported from immuneACCESS, the table was reduced by TCRdb to in-frame sequences with V and J called. These copies leave out some clones; in studies compared against another copy, an unresolved V gene accounts for under half, and the cause of the remainder is not known. The DNA was the basis for D and trimming; V, J and clone size are from that table. This sample gives around 28,000 clones in total; just over 90% of them show up just once. The ten largest clones capture 2% to 2.5% of the sample.

Turning to this clone: Its binding antigen is unknown. There are no base qualities to consult, and no much larger clone falls within one base.

What the time point label conveys for this sample: recipient sample about 28 days before transplant, after cytoreduction. Recipient blood was collected about 28 days before transplant and at days 30, 100 and 180 after transplant. Nuclei Lysis Solution was used to extract genomic DNA from fresh or cryopreserved unfractionated peripheral blood mononuclear cells. This receptor was identified in a man aged 50-60 years with acute myeloid leukemia. Some clones in this sample may be carry-over from other donors' samples. The sample in question was peripheral blood mononuclear cells, obtained before stem cell transplant. The sequence links TRBV15 to TRBJ1-4; a tentative D match to TRBD1 spans 5 bases. Read as DNA, the sequence is TGTGCCACCAGCAGAGGGGGGGTTACAGAACTTAATGAAAAACTGTTTTTT. Its protein product is CATSRGGVTELNEKLFF.